This T cell receptor (beta chain) was identified during a study of response to subunit inactivated influenza vaccine. Study results and caveats: Researchers suggested that each seasonal influenza vaccination recruits few new T cells.

This clonotype was observed a handful of times. Its antigen is undetermined. TCRdb reanalysed the RT-PCR reads using MiXCR and keeps one entry per CDR3 protein. The table has more than 700,000 distinct CDR3 sequences, over 20% seen once. The germline V gene has CDR1 MNHEY and CDR2 SVGEGT. The length of the CDR3 is 16 residues. The junction had 10 bases not matched to a gene; V was cut back by 6 bases and J by 0 bases. The starting material was PBMCs from blood, obtained roughly 5 days after vaccination. The source of this sequence is a man in his fifties or sixties who received an inactivated influenza vaccine. The chain employs TRBV6-2 or TRBV6-3 and TRBJ1-1; 7 positions agree with TRBD1. The CDR3 DNA reads TGTGCCAGCAGACCTCTACAGGGGTCCATGAACACTGAAGCTTTCTTT. This gives the protein CASRPLQGSMNTEAFF.